What follows are 13 T cell receptor beta chains derived from one specimen sequenced in a study of radiation and T cells in renal cell carcinoma. The time point denotes: baseline pretreatment blood. The treatment was: 15 Gy SBRT to primary tumor, nephrectomy 4 weeks later. TCRdb's table, derived via immunoSEQ multiplex PCR, lists solely in-frame clones and lacks some. Among about 150,000 clones, approximately 90% were seen once, and the ten largest hold about 4%. This specimen was blood, taken from a patient whose treatment included radiotherapy and nephrectomy. These receptors were obtained from a woman between 65 and 79 years old with renal cell carcinoma.

The CDR3 nucleotides are TGTGCCAGCAGCCCATGGGGGACAGGGGTATCAGATACGCAGTATTTT. Its protein product is CASSPWGTGVSDTQYF. The chain links TRBV7-9 to TRBJ2-3, with 10 bases fitting TRBD1. Trimming removed 5 bases from V and 4 bases from J; junction bases left unmatched: 9. From germline, CDR1 is SEHNR and CDR2 FQNEAQ (reference sequence). This CDR3 is built from 16 residues.

This clone has only a few counts. The genes are TRBV2 and TRBJ1-5; TRBD1 matches at 9 bases. J lost 5 bases, V lost 6 bases, and 5 bases had no gene match. Germline lookup yields CDR1 SNHLY and CDR2 FYNNEI. CDR3 length: 14 residues. CDR3 loop: CASRLQGAYQPQHF. The CDR3 nucleotides read TGTGCCAGCAGACTACAGGGGGCTTATCAGCCCCAGCATTTT.

The chain employs TRBV30 and TRBJ1-4; TRBD1 is a possible D gene (5 bases). V lost 1 base, J lost 6 bases, and 12 bases lay in between. The CDR3 is 14 residues long. From germline, CDR1 is GTSNPN and CDR2 SVGIG (reference sequence). Written as DNA, the CDR3 is TGTGCCTGGAGTGCGGTGGGGCGGGATGAAAAACTGTTTTTT. It translates to CAWSAVGRDEKLFF.

The chain links TRBV19 to TRBJ1-6; D uncertain. Trimming pared 1 base from V and 0 bases from J, leaving 7 bases between. CDR1 is LNHDA, CDR2 SQIVND, per germline (reference sequence). The CDR3 totals 16 residues. CDR3 in amino acids: CASSIAANSYNSPLHF. CDR3 bases: TGTGCCAGTAGTATAGCCGCCAACTCCTATAATTCACCCCTCCACTTT.

V is TRBV5-8 and J is TRBJ1-2; 9 bases are shared with TRBD1. The V and J ends lost 5 bases and 8 bases, in that order; junction bases with no gene match: 13. In germline, CDR1 is SGHTS, CDR2 YDEGEE. This CDR3 comprises 15 residues. This chain's CDR3 is CASSYDRDRVPGYTF. Written as DNA, the CDR3 is TGTGCCAGCAGTTACGACCGGGACAGGGTGCCGGGCTACACCTTC.

This chain joins TRBV10-3 and TRBJ1-1, with 8 nucleotides matching TRBD1. Germline CDR1 reads ENHRY; CDR2 reads SYGVKD. Trimming cost V 4 bases and J 4 bases; bases outside gene matches: 5. The CDR3 covers 14 residues. CDR3 amino acids: CAISAGQGITEAFF. The CDR3 DNA is TGTGCCATCAGTGCCGGACAGGGTATCACTGAAGCTTTCTTT.

V and J are TRBV4-3 and TRBJ1-2; tentative D call: TRBD1 (5 bases). This CDR3 has 12 residues. Trimming pared 4 bases from V and 12 bases from J, leaving 15 bases between. The germline CDR1 and CDR2 sequences are LGHNA and YSLEER. CDR3 nucleotide sequence: TGCGCCAGCAGCCGAGGACATGAGTCCAACACCTTC. This translates into CASSRGHESNTF.

The chain joins TRBV7-6 to TRBJ1-6; 10 bases map to TRBD1. The ends lost 5 bases at V and 6 bases at J; junction bases unmatched: 7. CDR3 length: 16 amino acids. Germline V gene data show CDR1 as SGHVS and CDR2 as FNYEAQ. CDR3 protein: CASSPRQGASNSPLHF. The CDR3 DNA reads as TGTGCCAGCAGCCCAAGACAGGGGGCAAGTAATTCACCCCTCCACTTT.

The J gene is TRBJ2-5, the V gene TRBV28; D might be TRBD1 (6 bases). The CDR3 contains 15 residues. In germline, CDR1 is MDHEN, CDR2 SYDVKM. The V and J ends lost 2 bases and 5 bases respectively, with 15 bases between them. The CDR3 DNA reads TGTGCCAGCAGTTTACCCCGAGGGGGTAGGGAGACCCAGTACTTC. Its translation is CASSLPRGGRETQYF. Complete variable domain (other parts from reference TRBV28 and TRBJ2-5): DVKVTQSSRYLVKRTGEKVFLECVQDMDHENMFWYRQDPGLGLRLIYFSYDVKMKEKGDIPEGYSVSREKKERFSLILESASTNQTSMYLCASSLPRGGRETQYFGPGTRLLVL.

V and J are TRBV28 and TRBJ2-7; D is perhaps TRBD1 (6 bases). Trimming removed 6 bases from V and 0 bases from J, with 18 bases in between. This CDR3 region has 16 residues. Germline-derived CDR1 and CDR2 are MDHEN and SYDVKM. This chain's CDR3 is CASRLNGQLSSYEQYF. The CDR3 region has the DNA TGTGCCAGCAGGCTAAATGGACAGTTGAGCTCCTACGAGCAGTACTTC.

The rearrangement uses TRBV10-3 and TRBJ1-6, with 7 bases aligning to TRBD1. V shed 10 bases, J shed 8 bases, and the junction held 11 bases outside the gene matches. This CDR3 has 14 amino acids. The germline gives CDR1 ENHRY, CDR2 SYGVKD. In DNA, the CDR3 is TGTGCCACCTACCACGGGACAGCCGATTCACCCCTCCACTTT. Its translation is CATYHGTADSPLHF.

The V call is TRBV2, the J call TRBJ1-4; TRBD1 agrees at 9 bases. The germline CDR1 and CDR2 sequences are SNHLY and FYNNEI. The CDR3 sequence is 13 residues long. V shed 5 bases and J 6 bases; nucleotides not matched to a gene: 1. In nucleotides, the CDR3 is TGTGCCAGCAGTAGGACAGGGGATGAAAAACTGTTTTTT. Its protein is CASSRTGDEKLFF. The full variable domain, in which reference TRBV2 and TRBJ1-4 provide the parts outside the CDR3, is EPEVTQTPSHQVTQMGQEVILRCVPISNHLYFYWYRQILGQKVEFLVSFYNNEISEKSEIFDDQFSVERPDGSNFTLKIRSTKLEDSAMYFCASSRTGDEKLFFGSGTQLSVL.

The CDR3 DNA follows: TGTGCCAGCAGCTCCGAATCCTACGAGCAGTACTTC. Translating it yields CASSSESYEQYF. V and J are TRBV7-9 and TRBJ2-7; D call uncertain. The CDR3 loop spans 12 amino acids. The V and J ends lost 4 bases and 1 base respectively, with 5 bases between them. Germline CDR1 is SEHNR and CDR2 is FQNEAQ (reference sequence).